Following are 24 T cell receptor beta chains from one sample sequenced in a study of read filtering for tumor transcriptome and immune sequencing. This library used roughly 0.4 ug RNA and molecular barcoded adaptors spanning alpha/delta and beta/gamma chains. Each CDR3 protein is one row after TCRdb ran MiXCR on the reads. The sample shows 35,000 to 40,000 distinct CDR3 sequences, 11% to 15% of them seen only once. The sequencing sample was made of a population of CD138-negative cells sorted from bone marrow. The origin of the receptors is a donor older than 35 with multiple myeloma.

With regard to this clonotype: A read error likely explains this, since a far larger clone differs by one base. V is TRBV11-3 and J is TRBJ2-5; 7 positions agree with TRBD1. Per the germline V gene, CDR1 is SGHNT and CDR2 is YENEEA. The CDR3 totals 17 residues. Written as DNA, the CDR3 is TGTGCCTGCAGCCCAGGACAGGCAGTAGTGTTACAAGAGACCCAGTACTTC. Translated, it gives CACSPGQAVVLQETQYF.

This clonotype was found many times. The J gene is TRBJ2-5, the V gene TRBV7-8; the D gene is possibly TRBD2 (5 bases). The CDR3 sequence is 17 residues long. CDR1 and CDR2 (germline): SGHVS, FQNEAQ. The germline V and J ends were trimmed by 0 bases and 0 bases, with 14 bases remaining between them. The DNA for the CDR3 is TGTGCCAGCAGCTTAGCGCTGCTGGAGAGGGACCAAGAGACCCAGTACTTC. Its translation: CASSLALLERDQETQYF.

This clonotype has a count of ten or more. The chain combines TRBV29-1 with TRBJ2-3; D tentatively reads TRBD1 or TRBD2 (5 bases each). Germline loops: CDR1 SQVTM, CDR2 ANQGSEA. This CDR3 has 10 residues. Trimming removed 4 bases at V and 8 bases at J, with 7 bases between. CDR3 DNA sequence: TGCAGCGTTGGGGACCCTACGCAGTATTTT. It yields the protein CSVGDPTQYF.

This clonotype showed up many times. This sequence joins TRBV29-1 and TRBJ1-1; D may be TRBD1 (5 bases). The CDR3 is 13 amino acids. Trimming pared 6 bases from V and 8 bases from J, leaving 19 bases between. The germline gives CDR1 SQVTM, CDR2 ANQGSEA. The CDR3 sequence: CSVIIGHETEAFF. The CDR3 region has the DNA TGCAGCGTGATTATCGGACACGAAACCGAAGCTTTCTTT.

The gene calls are TRBV11-2 and TRBJ2-7; no reliable D call. The CDR3 is 12 amino acids. From germline, CDR1 is SGHAT and CDR2 FQNNGV. Trimming shortened V by 5 bases and J by 3 bases, and 8 bases separated the two germline ends. CDR3 loop: CASSAYSYEQYF. CDR3 in DNA: TGTGCCAGCAGCGCTTATAGCTACGAGCAGTACTTC.

This clonotype was seen at least ten times. This rearrangement joins TRBV12-3 or TRBV12-4 to TRBJ1-4; TRBD1 matches 10 bases. The CDR3 consists of 15 residues. V shed 4 bases, J shed 7 bases, and the junction held 6 bases outside the gene matches. In nucleotides, the CDR3 is TGTGCCAGCAGTTCATTCGACAGGGGGCGTGAAAAACTGTTTTTT. Translating gives CASSSFDRGREKLFF.

This clonotype was counted at least ten times. The chain employs TRBV27 and TRBJ1-2; 7 bases align to TRBD1. With 2 bases clipped from V and 6 bases from J, the junction kept 3 bases outside the gene matches. Per the germline V gene, CDR1 is MNHEY and CDR2 is SMNVEV (reference sequence). The CDR3 contains 13 residues. The CDR3 region is CASSLQGVNGYTF. In DNA, the CDR3 is TGTGCCAGCAGTTTACAGGGGGTGAATGGCTACACCTTC.

This clonotype showed up many times. The chain uses TRBV6-5 and TRBJ2-7, with 10 bases aligning to TRBD1. In germline, CDR1 is MNHEY, CDR2 SVGAGI. The CDR3 runs 15 residues. V dropped 10 bases and J dropped 5; count of bases not matched to a gene: 14. CDR3 DNA sequence: TGTGCCACCCAAGTATGGGACAGGGGTTTCGACGAGCAGTACTTC. This encodes CATQVWDRGFDEQYF.

This clonotype has at least ten counts. The chain carries TRBV10-3 and TRBJ2-1; tentative D call: TRBD2 (6 bases). There are 14 residues in the CDR3. The V gene's germline CDR1 is ENHRY and CDR2 SYGVKD. Trimming removed 6 bases from V and 3 bases from J, with 12 bases in between. The CDR3 DNA sequence: TGTGCCATCAGCCTAACCGGGGGCTACAATGAGCAGTTCTTC. It translates to CAISLTGGYNEQFF.

Ten or more counts support this clonotype. V gene TRBV10-3 combines with J gene TRBJ2-7; a weak D match, TRBD1 (5 bases). V shed 0 bases and J shed 3 bases, with 15 bases lying between them. The length of the CDR3 is 16 residues. From germline, CDR1 is ENHRY and CDR2 SYGVKD. The CDR3 protein is CAISESNRGLHYEQYF. DNA of the CDR3: TGTGCCATCAGTGAGTCGAATAGGGGTTTACACTACGAGCAGTACTTC.

This clonotype was observed a single time. Without the conserved terminal phenylalanine or tryptophan, this CDR3 likely stems from a read error. The DNA is left out, because the CDR3 cannot be placed on it with certainty; the CDR3 is given as TCRdb lists it. The chain combines TRBV5-1 with TRBJ1-2; TRBD1 is taken as the D call from the table, unchecked against the DNA. Germline loops: CDR1 SGHRS, CDR2 YFSETQ. The CDR3 spans 14 amino acids, including both terminal residues. This CDR3 is CAGSLRMWDRGYTC.

This clonotype was observed at least ten times. At one end, the junction sequence differs from germline, possibly due to a read error. The V and J genes are TRBV4-2 and TRBJ2-1; 16 positions match TRBD2. This CDR3 comprises 19 residues. The germline gives CDR1 LGHNA, CDR2 YNFKEQ. The CDR3 here is CASSRSGTSGGDPYYEQFF. In DNA, the CDR3 is TGTGCCAGCAGCCGCTCCGGGACTAGCGGGGGGGATCCCTACTATGAGCAGTTCTTC.

In its sample, this clonotype was seen many times. One end of the junction fails to match germline, which may point to a read error. The CDR3 loop is CAISEHGATNEKRFF. The CDR3 nucleotides are TGTGCCATCAGTGAACACGGGGCAACTAATGAAAAACGGTTTTTT. V usage is TRBV10-3 and J usage is TRBJ1-4, with D maybe TRBD1 (5 bases). The CDR3 has 15 amino acids. Per germline, CDR1 ENHRY and CDR2 SYGVKD.

Many counts were recorded for this clonotype. The V call is TRBV20-1, the J call TRBJ2-7; D may be TRBD2 (5 bases). Between the trimmed V and J ends, which lost 6 bases and 5 bases, there was a span of 8 bases. The V gene's germline CDR1 is DFQATT and CDR2 SNEGSKA (reference sequence). The CDR3 covers 10 residues. CDR3 nucleotides: TGCAGTGCGGCCGGGAACGAGCAGTACTTC. It encodes CSAAGNEQYF.

There are many counts of this clonotype. This chain connects TRBV29-1 to TRBJ2-1; D remains unclear. Trimming shortened V by 0 bases and J by 7 bases, and 7 bases separated the two germline ends. CDR3 length equals 12 residues. Per the germline V gene, CDR1 is SQVTM and CDR2 is ANQGSEA. CDR3 sequence: CSVEDSLNEQFF. CDR3 in DNA: TGCAGCGTTGAAGATTCCCTGAATGAGCAGTTCTTC.

This clonotype showed up many times. At one of its ends the junction is not consistent with the germline gene, which may arise from a read error. The chain couples TRBV6-5 to TRBJ2-3; D remains ambiguous. Germline assignment: CDR1 MNHEY and CDR2 SVGAGI. The CDR3 has 12 residues. The chain's CDR3 is CASSMSRDTQYF. CDR3 coding DNA: TGTGCCAGCAGCATGAGCAGAGATACGCAGTATTTT.

In this sample, this clonotype turned up many times. The V gene is TRBV7-9, the J gene TRBJ2-6; D might be TRBD2 (5 bases). V was shortened by 5 bases and J by 4 bases, with 15 bases between the two germline ends. Per germline, CDR1 SEHNR and CDR2 FQNEAQ (reference sequence). This CDR3 contains 16 residues. CDR3 loop: CASSTTRATGANVLTF. In DNA form, the CDR3 reads TGTGCCAGCAGCACGACGAGGGCGACGGGGGCCAACGTCCTGACTTTC.

This clonotype appeared a few times. The V gene is TRBV5-1, the J gene TRBJ2-7; TRBD2 matches at 7 bases. Germline V gene sequence: CDR1 SGHRS, CDR2 YFSETQ. There are 14 residues in the CDR3. V trimming: 4 bases; J trimming: 4 bases; junction bases outside the gene matches: 8. CDR3 sequence reads: CASSDTGTTYEQYF. The CDR3 coding sequence is TGCGCCAGCAGCGACACCGGGACTACATACGAGCAGTACTTC.

This clonotype was detected many times. V gene TRBV2 combines with J gene TRBJ2-1, with 10 positions matching TRBD2. Trimming at V came to 11 bases and at J to 7 bases, leaving 8 bases not matched to a gene. Germline V gene lookup returns CDR1 SNHLY and CDR2 FYNNEI. The CDR3 is 13 residues long. The CDR3 protein is CAPGTSGDNEQFF. For the CDR3, the DNA is TGTGCCCCCGGAACTAGCGGGGATAATGAGCAGTTCTTC. The whole variable domain, remainder taken from reference TRBV2 and TRBJ2-1, is EPEVTQTPSHQVTQMGQEVILRCVPISNHLYFYWYRQILGQKVEFLVSFYNNEISEKSEIFDDQFSVERPDGSNFTLKIRSTKLEDSAMYFCAPGTSGDNEQFFGPGTRLTVL.

This clonotype was seen ten or more times. This chain connects TRBV20-1 to TRBJ2-1; 15 nucleotides line up with TRBD2. The CDR3 length is 15 residues. V lost 6 bases and J lost 7; bases outside the gene matches: 7. The V gene's germline CDR1 is DFQATT and CDR2 SNEGSKA (reference sequence). CDR3 DNA: TGCAGTGCCTACCGGACTAGCGGGGGGGCGAATGAGCAGTTCTTC. Its translation: CSAYRTSGGANEQFF.

This clonotype has more than one count but fewer than ten. A much larger clone sits a single nucleotide away, making a read error possible. The chain couples TRBV5-1 to TRBJ1-4, with D unclear. The germline CDR1 and CDR2 sequences are SGHRS and YFSETQ. There are 14 residues in the CDR3. The ends were cut back, 1 base at V and 3 bases at J, with 7 bases in the middle. CDR3: CASSLSSANEKLFF. In nucleotides, the CDR3 is TGCGCCAGCAGCTTGTCATCAGCTAATGAAAAACTGTTTTTT.

This clonotype was seen many times. The chain recombines TRBV18 with TRBJ1-5, with TRBD1 identical over 10 bases. The CDR3 sequence is 16 residues long. Germline CDR1 and CDR2: KGHSH and LQKENI. Trimming removed 3 bases from V and 4 bases from J; junction bases left unmatched: 6. The CDR3 DNA follows: TGTGCCAGCTCACCTGAGACAGGGGGCAGGAATCAGCCCCAGCATTTT. This encodes CASSPETGGRNQPQHF.

This chain uses TRBV3-1 with TRBJ2-2; perhaps TRBD1 as D (5 bases). CDR3 length: 17 amino acids. The germline V gene encodes CDR1 LGHDT and CDR2 YNNKEL (reference sequence). The V end lost 0 bases, the J end lost 3 bases, and 14 bases lay between the germline ends. This CDR3 reads CASSQEVDRLYTGELFF. CDR3 nucleotides: TGTGCCAGCAGCCAAGAAGTCGACAGACTTTACACCGGGGAGCTGTTTTTT.

This clonotype has at least ten counts. This chain uses TRBV29-1 with TRBJ1-1; no clear D. Germline V gives CDR1 SQVTM, CDR2 ANQGSEA. This CDR3 contains 9 residues. V was clipped by 7 bases and J by 5 bases, with 5 bases between them. In nucleotides, the CDR3 is TGCAGCGCTGGAACTGAAGCTTTCTTT. Its translation is CSAGTEAFF.